This T cell receptor (beta chain) was documented in a study of blood T cell repertoires in COVID-19. Produced via immunoSEQ multiplex PCR; TCRdb's table is partial and in-frame only. The sample yields around 190,000 clones, roughly 84% seen once. All enrollees were about 18 to 90 years old and from about two dozen US areas. V lost 4 bases to trimming and J lost 0 bases, with 7 bases between them. The CDR3 contains 13 residues. The V gene's germline CDR1 is SGDLS and CDR2 YYNGEE. The sequenced material came from PBMCs or T cells enriched from blood (not recorded which). The receptor comes from a young woman who had recovered from COVID-19. The chain has TRBV9 and TRBJ1-2; no clear D. The CDR3 nucleotides read TGTGCCAGCAGCCAGAATCCTAACTATGGCTACACCTTC. It yields the protein CASSQNPNYGYTF.